The sequence of this TCR beta chain was determined in a study of T-cell reconstitution after alpha-beta-depleted transplantation in children. The CDR3 covers 14 residues. V lost 5 bases and J lost 10; bases outside the gene matches: 5. In germline, CDR1 is MNHEY, CDR2 SVGAGI. The authors prepared the TCRbeta library with unique molecular identifiers. TCRdb used MiXCR to reprocess the PCR reads, holding one entry per CDR3 protein. The sample shows some 140,000 distinct CDR3 sequences, about 9.6% of them seen only once. Notes on the study in general: Several hundred expanded graft clones reportedly gave rise to the alpha-beta T cells present about two months after transplant.

This clonotype was picked up a small number of times. Its antigen is as yet unknown. This sequence originates from a girl in the first two years of life who had a stem cell transplant for combined immunodeficiency, so the T cells may come from the graft donor. This chain connects TRBV6-5 to TRBJ1-6, with 10 bases that match TRBD1. This material consisted of PBMCs, mostly from graft donor cells, taken 180 days after TCRalphabeta/CD19-depleted stem cell transplant. CDR3 DNA: TGTGCCAGCAGTCGACAGGGGGCGGAATCACCCCTCCACTTT. It yields the protein CASSRQGAESPLHF.